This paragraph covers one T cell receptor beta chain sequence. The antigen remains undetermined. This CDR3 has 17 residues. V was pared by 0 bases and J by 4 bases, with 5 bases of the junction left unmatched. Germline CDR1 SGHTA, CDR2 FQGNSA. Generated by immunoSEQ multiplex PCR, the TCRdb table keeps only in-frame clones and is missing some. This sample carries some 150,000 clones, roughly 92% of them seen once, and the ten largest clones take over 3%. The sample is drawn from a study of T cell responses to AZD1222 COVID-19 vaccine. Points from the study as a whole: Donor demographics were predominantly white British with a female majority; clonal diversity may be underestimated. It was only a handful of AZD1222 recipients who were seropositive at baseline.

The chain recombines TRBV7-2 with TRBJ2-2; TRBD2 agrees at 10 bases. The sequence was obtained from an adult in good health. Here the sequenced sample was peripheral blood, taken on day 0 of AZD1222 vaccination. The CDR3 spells CASSLAPSGSGTGELFF. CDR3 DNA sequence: TGTGCCAGCAGCTTAGCCCCTAGCGGGAGTGGCACCGGGGAGCTGTTTTTT.